Shown below are 13 T cell receptor beta chains from a single sample sequenced in a study of cytomegalovirus exposure and HLA in healthy donors. This PCR relied on a set of 60 Vbeta primers and 13 Jbeta primers. Some clones are missing from TCRdb's copy, which holds only in-frame ones; the method was immunoSEQ multiplex PCR. The profile shows about 230,000 clones, around 83% of them singletons. The specimen was PBMCs. The receptor set was obtained from a girl aged 2-15 years in good health and CMV-seronegative.

V usage is TRBV5-4 and J usage is TRBJ1-2; D possibly corresponds to TRBD1 (6 bases). This CDR3 spans 13 amino acids. The V gene lost 2 bases and the J gene lost 5 bases, with 10 bases spanning the gap. The germline CDR1 and CDR2 sequences are SGHNT and YYREEE (reference sequence). The CDR3 sequence: CASSLQGLYGYTF. The CDR3 bases are TGTGCCAGCAGCTTACAGGGTCTTTATGGCTACACCTTC.

The CDR3: CASSSGTGRDQPQHF. CDR3 nucleotides: TGTGCCAGCTCAAGCGGGACAGGGAGAGATCAGCCCCAGCATTTT. The chain combines TRBV18 with TRBJ1-5, with 9 bases fitting TRBD1. There are 15 residues in the CDR3. V lost 5 bases and J lost 5; bases outside the gene matches: 7. The germline V gene encodes CDR1 KGHSH and CDR2 LQKENI.

The rearrangement links TRBV27 to TRBJ2-7, with 9 bases aligning to TRBD1. CDR3 length: 16 residues. V shed 3 bases and J 2 bases; nucleotides not matched to a gene: 8. Germline CDR1 and CDR2: MNHEY and SMNVEV (reference sequence). In nucleotides, the CDR3 is TGTGCCAGCAGTTTTTCGGGACAGGGCCCGACCTACGAGCAGTACTTC. It yields the protein CASSFSGQGPTYEQYF.

The chain uses TRBV7-9 and TRBJ1-1; no clear D. Germline assignment: CDR1 SEHNR and CDR2 FQNEAQ (reference sequence). Trimming pared 10 bases from V and 8 bases from J, leaving 17 bases between. The CDR3 length is 12 residues. The CDR3 reads CATNSRGGEAFF. CDR3 in DNA: TGTGCCACCAACTCCCGGGGTGGGGAAGCTTTCTTT.

The chain uses TRBV5-1 and TRBJ2-2, with 11 bases fitting TRBD2. V was clipped by 3 bases and J by 7 bases; unmatched bases: 11. The V gene's germline CDR1 is SGHRS and CDR2 YFSETQ. The CDR3 loop spans 17 amino acids. CDR3 bases: TGCGCCAGCAGCTGGACCCCACTAGCGGGAGAGGGCGGGGAGCTGTTTTTT. Its translation: CASSWTPLAGEGGELFF.

This clone was observed a few times. The V call is TRBV7-2, the J call TRBJ1-1, with TRBD1 matching 9 bases. The CDR3 consists of 14 residues. The germline V gene encodes CDR1 SGHTA and CDR2 FQGNSA. Trimming removed 1 base from V and 6 bases from J; junction bases left unmatched: 3. The CDR3 is CASSLVGQGPEAFF. CDR3 nucleotides: TGTGCCAGCAGCTTAGTGGGACAGGGCCCTGAAGCTTTCTTT.

The chain couples TRBV7-8 to TRBJ2-2, with 9 bases lining up with TRBD2. This CDR3 has 17 amino acids. Germline lookup yields CDR1 SGHVS and CDR2 FQNEAQ. V was pared by 0 bases and J by 0 bases, with 2 bases of the junction left unmatched. The CDR3 coding sequence is TGTGCCAGCAGCTTAGCGGGCGGGAGGGCGAACACCGGGGAGCTGTTTTTT. This codes for CASSLAGGRANTGELFF.

For this clone: Germline is not matched at one junction end, which may reflect a read error. The rearrangement links TRBV6-5 to TRBJ2-7, with 8 bases identical to TRBD1. The length of the CDR3 is 11 residues. Germline V gene data show CDR1 as MNHEY and CDR2 as SVGAGI. The CDR3 DNA follows: TGTGCCAGCAGAGAAATCGGGACAGGCAACTTC. Its translation is CASREIGTGNF.

The genes are TRBV15 and TRBJ2-7; D is unresolved. The V end was cut by 9 bases, the J end by 3 bases, with 6 bases between. The CDR3 extends over 10 amino acids. Germline loops: CDR1 LNHNV, CDR2 YYDKDF (reference sequence). The CDR3 DNA reads as TGTGCCACAAATATCTACGAGCAGTACTTC. Protein sequence: CATNIYEQYF.

The rearrangement joins TRBV5-1 to TRBJ2-1, with 9 bases lining up with TRBD2. CDR1 and CDR2 from the germline V gene are SGHRS and YFSETQ. The ends lost 0 bases at V and 2 bases at J; junction bases unmatched: 0. This CDR3 has 15 residues. The CDR3: CASSLGLAAYNEQFF. The CDR3 DNA sequence: TGCGCCAGCAGCTTGGGACTAGCGGCCTACAATGAGCAGTTCTTC.

The J gene is TRBJ2-3, the V gene TRBV2, with D maybe TRBD2 (5 bases). V was clipped by 6 bases and J by 0 bases, with 10 bases between them. The CDR3 loop spans 14 amino acids. Germline V gives CDR1 SNHLY, CDR2 FYNNEI. CDR3 in amino acids: CASRDLLSTDTQYF. The CDR3 bases are TGTGCCAGCAGGGACTTACTTAGCACAGATACGCAGTATTTT. Looking up the rest from reference TRBV2 and TRBJ2-3 gives the full variable domain: EPEVTQTPSHQVTQMGQEVILRCVPISNHLYFYWYRQILGQKVEFLVSFYNNEISEKSEIFDDQFSVERPDGSNFTLKIRSTKLEDSAMYFCASRDLLSTDTQYFGPGTRLTVL.

V is TRBV19 and J is TRBJ2-7, with 11 nucleotides matching TRBD2. Trimming cost V 7 bases and J 2 bases; bases outside gene matches: 4. Germline CDR1 and CDR2: LNHDA and SQIVND (reference sequence). The length of the CDR3 is 14 residues. CDR3 sequence (DNA): TGTGCCAGTACTTTGACTAGCGGGACCTACGAGCAGTACTTC. This translates into CASTLTSGTYEQYF.

The V call is TRBV14, the J call TRBJ1-1; a possible D gene is TRBD1 (6 bases). The CDR3 loop spans 16 amino acids. V dropped 5 bases and J dropped 1 base, with 17 bases sitting between them. Germline assignment: CDR1 SGHDN and CDR2 FVKESK. The CDR3 spells CASSTRWAGENTEAFF. The CDR3 DNA reads as TGTGCCAGCAGCACAAGATGGGCAGGGGAGAACACTGAAGCTTTCTTT. The whole variable domain, filled in from reference TRBV14 and TRBJ1-1, reads EAGVTQFPSHSVIEKGQTVTLRCDPISGHDNLYWYRRVMGKEIKFLLHFVKESKQDESGMPNNRFLAERTGGTYSTLKVQPAELEDSGVYFCASSTRWAGENTEAFFGQGTRLTVV.